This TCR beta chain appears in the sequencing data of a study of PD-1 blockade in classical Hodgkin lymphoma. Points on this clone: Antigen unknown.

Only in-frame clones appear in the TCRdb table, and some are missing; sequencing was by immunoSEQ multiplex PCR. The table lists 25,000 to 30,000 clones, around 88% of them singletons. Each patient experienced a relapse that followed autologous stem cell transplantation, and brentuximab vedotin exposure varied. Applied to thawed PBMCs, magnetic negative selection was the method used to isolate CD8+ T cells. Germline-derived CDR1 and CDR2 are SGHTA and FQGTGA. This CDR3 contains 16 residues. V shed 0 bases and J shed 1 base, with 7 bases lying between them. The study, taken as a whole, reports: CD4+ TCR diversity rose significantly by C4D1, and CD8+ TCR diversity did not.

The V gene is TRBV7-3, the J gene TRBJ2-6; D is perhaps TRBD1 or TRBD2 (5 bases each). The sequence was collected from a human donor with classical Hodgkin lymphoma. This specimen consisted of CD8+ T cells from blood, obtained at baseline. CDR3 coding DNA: TGTGCCAGCAGCTTAACAGGGGAGTCTGGGGCCAACGTCCTGACTTTC. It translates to CASSLTGESGANVLTF.